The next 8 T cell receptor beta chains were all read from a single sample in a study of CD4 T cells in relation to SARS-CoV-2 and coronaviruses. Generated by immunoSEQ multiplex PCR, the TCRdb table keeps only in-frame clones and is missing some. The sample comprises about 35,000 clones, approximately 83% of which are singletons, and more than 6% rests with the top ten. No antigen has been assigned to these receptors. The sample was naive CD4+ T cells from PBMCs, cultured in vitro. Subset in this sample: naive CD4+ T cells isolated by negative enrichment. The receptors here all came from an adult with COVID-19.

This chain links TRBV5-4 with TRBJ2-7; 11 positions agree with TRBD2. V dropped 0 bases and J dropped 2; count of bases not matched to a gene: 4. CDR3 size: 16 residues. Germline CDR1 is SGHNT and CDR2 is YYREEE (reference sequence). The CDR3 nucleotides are TGTGCCAGCAGCTTGGCGGTAGCGGGAGGGGCCTACGAGCAGTACTTC. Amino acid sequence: CASSLAVAGGAYEQYF.

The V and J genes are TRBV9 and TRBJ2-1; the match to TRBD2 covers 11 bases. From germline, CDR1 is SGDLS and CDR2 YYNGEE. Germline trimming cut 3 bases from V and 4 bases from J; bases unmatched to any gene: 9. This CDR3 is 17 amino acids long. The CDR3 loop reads CASSDSETSGIYNEQFF. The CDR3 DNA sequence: TGTGCCAGCAGCGACTCTGAGACTAGCGGGATTTACAATGAGCAGTTCTTC.

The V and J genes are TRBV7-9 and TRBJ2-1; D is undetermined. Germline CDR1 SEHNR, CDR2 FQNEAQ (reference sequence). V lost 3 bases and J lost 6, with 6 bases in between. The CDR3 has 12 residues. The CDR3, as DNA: TGTGCCAGCAGCTTCGGTATCAATGAGCAGTTCTTC. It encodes CASSFGINEQFF.

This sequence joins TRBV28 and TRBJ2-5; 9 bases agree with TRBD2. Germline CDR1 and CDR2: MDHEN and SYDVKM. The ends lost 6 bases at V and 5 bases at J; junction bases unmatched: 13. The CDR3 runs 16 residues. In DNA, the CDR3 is TGTGCCAGCAGCCCCGGACCGGGACTAGCTAGGGAGACCCAGTACTTC. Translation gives CASSPGPGLARETQYF.

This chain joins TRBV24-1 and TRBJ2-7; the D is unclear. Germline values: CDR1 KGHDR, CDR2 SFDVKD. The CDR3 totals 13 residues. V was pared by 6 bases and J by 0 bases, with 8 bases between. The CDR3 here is CATSSQLSYEQYF. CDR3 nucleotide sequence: TGTGCCACCAGTTCGCAGCTCTCCTACGAGCAGTACTTC.

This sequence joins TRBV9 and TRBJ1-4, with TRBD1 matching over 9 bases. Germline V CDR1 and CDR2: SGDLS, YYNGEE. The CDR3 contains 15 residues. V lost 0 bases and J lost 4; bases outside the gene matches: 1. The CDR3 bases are TGTGCCAGCAGCGTAGGGGACAGGGTTAATGAAAAACTGTTTTTT. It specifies CASSVGDRVNEKLFF.

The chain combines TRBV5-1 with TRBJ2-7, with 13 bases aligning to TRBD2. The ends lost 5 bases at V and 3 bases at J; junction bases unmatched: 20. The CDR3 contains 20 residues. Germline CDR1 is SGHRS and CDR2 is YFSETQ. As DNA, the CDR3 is TGCGCCAGCAGTTCTAATTTCCAGGGGCCGGGACTAGCGGGGTACTACGAGCAGTACTTC. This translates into CASSSNFQGPGLAGYYEQYF.

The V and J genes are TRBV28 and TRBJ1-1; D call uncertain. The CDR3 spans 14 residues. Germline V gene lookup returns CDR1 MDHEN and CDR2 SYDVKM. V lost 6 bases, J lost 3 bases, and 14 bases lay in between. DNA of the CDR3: TGTGCCAGCAGGGGCCCTGGGCGGCACACTGAAGCTTTCTTT. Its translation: CASRGPGRHTEAFF.